The subject of this entry is one T cell receptor (beta chain). The data belong to a study of T-cell memory formation after mild COVID-19. For the study at large: TCR clusters were largely donor specific.

From the 5' RACE reads, TCRdb called clonotypes with MiXCR, one entry per CDR3 protein. The sample has about 100,000 distinct CDR3 sequences; roughly a sixth are singletons. The junction had 6 bases not matched to a gene; V was cut back by 6 bases and J by 4 bases. The CDR3 is 14 residues long. The genes are TRBV12-3 or TRBV12-4 and TRBJ2-5; 9 bases match TRBD2. The clonotype was recovered from a young man who had mild COVID-19 (a few samples of this study predate the infection). Cell type and time point are not known. Sequencing input: PBMCs or a T cell subset sorted from them (not recorded which). As DNA, the CDR3 is TGTGCCAGCAGGGTCTCAGCGGGGGGAGAGACCCAGTACTTC. Amino acids: CASRVSAGGETQYF.